This is a list of T cell receptor beta chains from one sample in a study of CD8 T cells in Susac syndrome. In TCRdb, the immunoSEQ multiplex PCR reads were re-called with MiXCR into one record per CDR3 protein. The sample yields 210,000 or so distinct CDR3 sequences, over 90% seen once. The sample comprised CD4+ T cells from PBMCs. The receptors shown here come from a human donor with Susac syndrome. CDR3s leave out the opening cysteine and the closing phenylalanine or tryptophan.

TRBV30	TRBJ1-6	AWSSLNRVGTLH
TRBV20-1	TRBJ2-3	SARATRTDTQY
TRBV19	TRBJ1-5	ASRLSGTGRANQPQH
TRBV2	TRBJ2-5	ASSLNSETQY
TRBV3-1	TRBJ2-7	ASSQQQGYEQY
TRBV1	TRBJ2-1	TSSRGGTSYNEQF
TRBV29-1	TRBJ1-2	SVEGAAFFYGYT
TRBV5-1	TRBJ1-2	ASSLEYGNSNYGYT
TRBV16	TRBJ2-6	ASSHTEGRAAGANVLT
TRBV28	TRBJ1-5	ASSPPQGGDNQPQH
TRBV4-2	TRBJ2-7	ASSQDREGGNEQY
TRBV6-5	TRBJ1-1	ASSYHTKVSSRTEAF
TRBV5-1	TRBJ1-2	ASSLGGQDPGDRGYT
TRBV5-1	TRBJ2-7	ASSLDIHEQY
TRBV24-1	TRBJ2-5	ATSDLPTGIQETQY
TRBV6-1	TRBJ2-1	ASKTGPGDPNNEQF
TRBV11-3	TRBJ1-2	ASSRGEDGYT
TRBV5-1	TRBJ1-5	ASSLGFEGWGADQPQH
TRBV20-1	TRBJ2-5	SAKKLTAGAGETQY
TRBV7-8	TRBJ2-5	ASSPGTSGGAGETQY
TRBV6-5	TRBJ1-4	ASSYSTGNEKLF
TRBV28	TRBJ1-4	ASGLDGEKLF
TRBV20-1	TRBJ2-3	SARDLGGHSRDTQY
TRBV20-1	TRBJ2-4	SAPDGPSGGPLEGIQY
TRBV15	TRBJ1-1	ATSRVRTGQADTEAF
TRBV5-4	TRBJ1-1	ASSLAGVGQGTF
TRBV9	TRBJ1-6	ASSVASGLNSPLH
TRBV7-8	TRBJ1-5	ASSPRGVQPQH
TRBV9	TRBJ2-6	ASSARQEGLGANVLT
TRBV2	TRBJ2-3	ATHRDTTDTQY
TRBV29-1	TRBJ1-2	SGVTGTYGYT
TRBV25-1	TRBJ2-1	ASSEYGGRGSYNEQF
TRBV5-4	TRBJ2-5	ASSSQGSETQY
TRBV5-4	TRBJ1-4	ASSAGQDNGKLF
TRBV12-5	TRBJ1-1	ASGANRDTEAF
TRBV7-9	TRBJ1-5	ASSQVSNQPQH
TRBV20-1	TRBJ2-1	SARGQYPRNEQF
TRBV12-3/TRBV12-4	TRBJ1-5	ASSLTANQPQH
TRBV7-2	TRBJ2-3	ASSPPSILGDTQY
TRBV12-5	TRBJ1-1	ASALNTEAF
TRBV20-1	TRBJ1-5	SAIVREQPQH
TRBV4-3	TRBJ2-5	ASSPGTSGVQETQY
TRBV4-1	TRBJ1-1	ASSPGAANTEAF
TRBV11-2	TRBJ1-2	ASSSPGGLGYT
TRBV12-3/TRBV12-4	TRBJ1-1	ASSLDPPGEAF
TRBV28	TRBJ2-2	ASSYTKGNTGELF
TRBV29-1	TRBJ1-2	SVEEGDRGLYT
TRBV5-6	TRBJ1-1	ASSFNVGMEAF
TRBV30	TRBJ1-2	AWSVTGGSSGYT
TRBV20-1	TRBJ2-1	SARSPPRRPYNEQF
TRBV30	TRBJ1-2	AWNAGRDYGYT
TRBV19	TRBJ1-1	ASSIARLNTEAF
TRBV3-1	TRBJ1-2	ASSQGFREPTYGYT